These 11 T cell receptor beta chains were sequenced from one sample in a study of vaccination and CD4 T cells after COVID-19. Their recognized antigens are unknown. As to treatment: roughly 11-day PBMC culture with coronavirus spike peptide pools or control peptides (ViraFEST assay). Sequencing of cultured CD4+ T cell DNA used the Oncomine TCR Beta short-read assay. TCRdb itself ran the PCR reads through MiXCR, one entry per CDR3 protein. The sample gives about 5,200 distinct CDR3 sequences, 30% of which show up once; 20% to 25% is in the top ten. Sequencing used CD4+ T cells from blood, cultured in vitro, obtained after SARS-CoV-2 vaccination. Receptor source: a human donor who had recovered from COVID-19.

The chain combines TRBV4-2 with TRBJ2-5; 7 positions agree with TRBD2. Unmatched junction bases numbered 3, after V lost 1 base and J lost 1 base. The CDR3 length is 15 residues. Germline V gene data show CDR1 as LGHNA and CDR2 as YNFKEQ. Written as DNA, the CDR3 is TGTGCCAGCAGCCAAGGTGGGACTATCCAAGAGACCCAGTACTTC. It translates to CASSQGGTIQETQYF.

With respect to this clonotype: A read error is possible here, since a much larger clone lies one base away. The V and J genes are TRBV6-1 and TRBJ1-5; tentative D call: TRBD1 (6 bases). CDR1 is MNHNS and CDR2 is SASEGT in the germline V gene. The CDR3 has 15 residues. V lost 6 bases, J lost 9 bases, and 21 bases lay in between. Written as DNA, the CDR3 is TGTGCCAGCAGGCGGGACACCCAGCAGGGTCGGCCCCAGCATTTT. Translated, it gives CASRRDTQQGRPQHF.

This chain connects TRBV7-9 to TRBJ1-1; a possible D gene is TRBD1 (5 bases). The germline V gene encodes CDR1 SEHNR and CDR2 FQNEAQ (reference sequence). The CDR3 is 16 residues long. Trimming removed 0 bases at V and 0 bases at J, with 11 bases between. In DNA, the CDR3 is TGTGCCAGCAGCTTAGCGGTGGGGCATTTGAACACTGAAGCTTTCTTT. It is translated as CASSLAVGHLNTEAFF.

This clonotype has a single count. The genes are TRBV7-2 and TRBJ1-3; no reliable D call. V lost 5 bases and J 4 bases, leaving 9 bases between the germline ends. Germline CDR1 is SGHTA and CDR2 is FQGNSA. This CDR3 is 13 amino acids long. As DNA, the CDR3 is TGTGCCAGCAGCACGCCTCAGGGAAACACCATATATTTT. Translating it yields CASSTPQGNTIYF.

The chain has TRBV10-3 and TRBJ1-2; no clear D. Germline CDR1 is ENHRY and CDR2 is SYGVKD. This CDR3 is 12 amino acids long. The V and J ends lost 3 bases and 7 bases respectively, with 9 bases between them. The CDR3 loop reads CAISEVVGGYTF. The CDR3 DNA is TGTGCCATCAGTGAAGTGGTTGGTGGCTACACCTTC.

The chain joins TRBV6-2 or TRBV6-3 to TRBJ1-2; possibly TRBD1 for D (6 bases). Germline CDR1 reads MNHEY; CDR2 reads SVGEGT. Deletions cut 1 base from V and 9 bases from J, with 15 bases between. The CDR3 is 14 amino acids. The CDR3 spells CASSYLGATGRYTF. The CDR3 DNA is TGTGCCAGCAGTTACTTGGGGGCCACTGGCCGCTACACCTTC.

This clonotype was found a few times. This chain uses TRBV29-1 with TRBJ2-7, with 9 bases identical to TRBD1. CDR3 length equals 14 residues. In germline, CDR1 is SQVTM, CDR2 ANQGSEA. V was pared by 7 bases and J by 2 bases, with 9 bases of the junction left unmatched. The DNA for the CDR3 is TGCAGCGCTACTCCGGGACAGGGACCCTACGAGCAGTACTTC. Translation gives CSATPGQGPYEQYF.

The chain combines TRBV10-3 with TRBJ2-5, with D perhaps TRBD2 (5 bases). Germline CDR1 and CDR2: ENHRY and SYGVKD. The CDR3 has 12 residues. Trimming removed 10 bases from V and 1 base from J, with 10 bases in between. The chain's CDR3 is CATAAAQETQYF. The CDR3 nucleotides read TGTGCCACCGCAGCGGCCCAAGAGACCCAGTACTTC.

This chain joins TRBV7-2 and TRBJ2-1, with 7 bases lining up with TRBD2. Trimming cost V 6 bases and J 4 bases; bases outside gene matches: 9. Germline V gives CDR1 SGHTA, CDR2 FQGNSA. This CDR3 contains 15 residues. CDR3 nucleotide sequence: TGTGCCAGCAGTCCCCGGGGCGGGAGATACAATGAGCAGTTCTTC. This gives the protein CASSPRGGRYNEQFF.

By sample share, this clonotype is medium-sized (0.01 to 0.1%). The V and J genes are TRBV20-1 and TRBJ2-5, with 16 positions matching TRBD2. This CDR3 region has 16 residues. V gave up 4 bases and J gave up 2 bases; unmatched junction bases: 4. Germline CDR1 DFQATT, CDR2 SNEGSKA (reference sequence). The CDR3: CSAIGTSGRGQETQYF. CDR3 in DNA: TGCAGTGCTATAGGGACTAGCGGGAGGGGGCAAGAGACCCAGTACTTC.

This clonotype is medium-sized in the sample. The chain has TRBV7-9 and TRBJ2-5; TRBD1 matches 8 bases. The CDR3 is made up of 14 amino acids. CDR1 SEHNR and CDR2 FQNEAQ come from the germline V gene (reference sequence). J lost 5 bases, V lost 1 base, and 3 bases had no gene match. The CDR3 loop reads CASSLGTGLETQYF. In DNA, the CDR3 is TGTGCCAGCAGCTTAGGGACAGGGCTGGAGACCCAGTACTTC.